One sample yielded the 31 T cell receptor beta chains listed below, sequenced in a study of beta chain features in type 1 diabetes. What was sequenced were expressed TCRB transcripts, since all of the isolated RNA had been reverse transcribed. Produced via immunoSEQ multiplex PCR; TCRdb's table is partial and in-frame only. The table has 150,000 to 170,000 clones, 10% seen once. These receptors' targets are unknown. Broader study findings: For Type 1 diabetes patients, all four CD4+ subsets carried TCRB CDR3s that were moderately but significantly shorter.

The sequenced material came from central memory CD4+ T cells from blood. These receptors were obtained from a man younger than 40 with type 1 diabetes.

The J gene is TRBJ1-2, the V gene TRBV14; D gene ambiguous. The V gene lost 1 base and the J gene lost 5 bases, with 8 bases spanning the gap. CDR1 and CDR2 from the germline V gene are SGHDN and FVKESK. The CDR3 loop spans 13 amino acids. CDR3 nucleotide sequence: TGTGCCAGCAGCCAAGTATCCAGTTATGGCTACACCTTC. It yields the protein CASSQVSSYGYTF. The full variable domain, its missing parts supplied by reference TRBV14 and TRBJ1-2, is EAGVTQFPSHSVIEKGQTVTLRCDPISGHDNLYWYRRVMGKEIKFLLHFVKESKQDESGMPNNRFLAERTGGTYSTLKVQPAELEDSGVYFCASSQVSSYGYTFGSGTRLTVV.

This chain uses TRBV7-6 with TRBJ2-3, with D perhaps matching TRBD2 (5 bases). Germline V gives CDR1 SGHVS, CDR2 FNYEAQ. V lost 5 bases and J lost 6, with 18 bases in between. CDR3 length equals 15 residues. The CDR3 nucleotides read TGTGCCAGCAGCCCGCAGTCCTTATCGGGGGATACGCAGTATTTT. Its translation: CASSPQSLSGDTQYF.

This clone was seen a handful of times. V and J are TRBV5-1 and TRBJ2-7; a possible D gene is TRBD1 (6 bases). Germline V gives CDR1 SGHRS, CDR2 YFSETQ. The CDR3 runs 15 residues. Trimming stripped 3 bases from V and 2 bases from J, with 15 bases between. In DNA form, the CDR3 reads TGCGCCAGCAGCTCCCACAGGGAGCCCCCCTACGAGCAGTACTTC. It yields the protein CASSSHREPPYEQYF.

J is TRBJ1-1 and V is TRBV18; 7 bases line up with TRBD1. Looked up from germline, CDR1 is KGHSH and CDR2 is LQKENI. The trim removed 2 bases at V and 7 bases at J, leaving 7 bases unmatched. CDR3 size: 14 residues. Here the CDR3 reads CASSPGTDLLEAFF. CDR3 DNA: TGTGCCAGCTCACCAGGGACAGACCTACTTGAAGCTTTCTTT.

This chain connects TRBV11-2 to TRBJ2-7; 13 nucleotides agree with TRBD2. V gave up 5 bases and J gave up 5 bases; unmatched junction bases: 3. Germline lookup yields CDR1 SGHAT and CDR2 FQNNGV. CDR3 length: 14 amino acids. CDR3 in amino acids: CASSPGLAGNEQYF. CDR3 nucleotide sequence: TGTGCCAGCAGCCCGGGACTAGCGGGAAACGAGCAGTACTTC.

This clone was seen a handful of times. The chain is built from TRBV28 and TRBJ2-7, with a tentative D call TRBD1 (7 bases). Trimming cost V 7 bases and J 3 bases, with 19 bases left between them. The CDR3 has 15 amino acids. CDR1 is MDHEN and CDR2 is SYDVKM in the germline V gene. In DNA form, the CDR3 reads TGTGCCAGCACTTCAGGGGGAGCGGGCCTCTACGAGCAGTACTTC. The encoded protein is CASTSGGAGLYEQYF.

In its sample, this clone was seen a few times. The chain joins TRBV2 to TRBJ1-5, with D unclear. The germline CDR1 and CDR2 sequences are SNHLY and FYNNEI. This CDR3 has 12 residues. Trimming pared 7 bases from V and 3 bases from J, leaving 7 bases between. Here the CDR3 reads CASNQDNQPQHF. In DNA, the CDR3 is TGTGCCAGCAATCAGGACAATCAGCCCCAGCATTTT.

The genes are TRBV14 and TRBJ2-1; 9 nucleotides match TRBD2. Germline V gene sequence: CDR1 SGHDN, CDR2 FVKESK. The CDR3 length is 16 residues. The V and J ends lost 6 bases and 5 bases, in that order; junction bases with no gene match: 11. The CDR3 region is CASSPLAGGSNNEQFF. The CDR3 DNA reads TGTGCCAGCAGTCCTCTGGCGGGAGGGTCGAACAATGAGCAGTTCTTC.

The chain is built from TRBV10-3 and TRBJ2-1; 9 nucleotides match TRBD1. The germline CDR1 and CDR2 sequences are ENHRY and SYGVKD. This CDR3 comprises 13 residues. Losses at the gene ends were 6 bases for V and 8 bases for J; bases not matched to a gene: 5. CDR3 region: CAIRGTGRYEQFF. The CDR3 region has the DNA TGTGCCATCAGGGGGACAGGGCGGTATGAGCAGTTCTTC.

The V and J genes are TRBV5-1 and TRBJ2-1, with D maybe TRBD1 (6 bases). Germline CDR1 and CDR2: SGHRS and YFSETQ. V was trimmed by 4 bases and J by 0 bases, leaving 14 bases between them. The CDR3 is 16 residues long. DNA for the CDR3: TGCGCCAGCAGCCAACAGGGTCTTGGCTCCTACAATGAGCAGTTCTTC. It yields the protein CASSQQGLGSYNEQFF.

This clone was observed a few times. The chain links TRBV5-8 to TRBJ2-1; D may be TRBD2 (6 bases). Per germline, CDR1 SGHTS and CDR2 YDEGEE. V gave up 3 bases and J gave up 7 bases, with 14 bases separating them. The CDR3 sequence is 14 residues long. The CDR3 DNA reads TGTGCCAGCAGCTGGGGACTCTCCGGGAATGAGCAGTTCTTC. Translating gives CASSWGLSGNEQFF. The full variable domain, with the rest looked up from reference TRBV5-8 and TRBJ2-1, is EAGVTQSPTHLIKTRGQQATLRCSPISGHTSVYWYQQALGLGLQFLLWYDEGEERNRGNFPPRFSGRQFPNYSSELNVNALELEDSALYLCASSWGLSGNEQFFGPGTRLTVL.

The chain joins TRBV18 to TRBJ2-5; TRBD2 is a possible D gene (6 bases). Trimming took 0 bases from V and 5 from J, leaving 16 bases between them. Germline CDR1 reads KGHSH; CDR2 reads LQKENI. The CDR3 covers 16 residues. CDR3 protein: CASSPPGTAGGETQYF. The CDR3 DNA is TGTGCCAGCTCACCACCGGGAACAGCGGGTGGCGAGACCCAGTACTTC.

The rearrangement joins TRBV9 to TRBJ2-3; perhaps TRBD2 as D (6 bases). CDR3 length equals 14 residues. Germline CDR1 SGDLS, CDR2 YYNGEE. The V and J ends lost 0 bases and 2 bases respectively, with 7 bases between them. The DNA for the CDR3 is TGTGCCAGCAGCGTAGCGGGAGTCACAGATACGCAGTATTTT. This translates into CASSVAGVTDTQYF.

In its sample, this clone was seen a few times. V gene TRBV30 combines with J gene TRBJ2-2; TRBD2 agrees at 9 bases. The CDR3 totals 16 residues. J lost 1 base, V lost 2 bases, and 5 bases had no gene match. CDR1 GTSNPN and CDR2 SVGIG come from the germline V gene (reference sequence). The CDR3 sequence is CAWSLRLAVNTGELFF. For the CDR3, the DNA is TGTGCCTGGAGTCTAAGACTAGCGGTGAACACCGGGGAGCTGTTTTTT.

The chain carries TRBV20-1 and TRBJ2-1, with TRBD2 as a possible D gene (5 bases). This CDR3 spans 10 amino acids. Per germline, CDR1 DFQATT and CDR2 SNEGSKA (reference sequence). Trimming left V 5 bases short and J 10 bases short, with 9 bases between. CDR3 DNA: TGCAGTGCTGACGGGGTGGAGCAGTTCTTC. Translating gives CSADGVEQFF.

The rearrangement joins TRBV7-3 to TRBJ2-5; a possible D gene is TRBD2 (5 bases). With 2 bases removed from V and 2 bases from J, the gap between germline ends came to 12 bases. CDR1 and CDR2 (germline): SGHTA, FQGTGA. This CDR3 comprises 15 residues. CDR3 nucleotide sequence: TGTGCCAGCAGCTTAGACGCGGGTCCACAAGAGACCCAGTACTTC. Its translation is CASSLDAGPQETQYF.

This clone was seen more than once but under ten times. The V and J genes are TRBV7-2 and TRBJ1-5; 9 bases align to TRBD1. Germline trimming cut 4 bases from V and 6 bases from J; bases unmatched to any gene: 1. The length of the CDR3 is 13 residues. Per germline, CDR1 SGHTA and CDR2 FQGNSA. Here the CDR3 DNA reads TGTGCCAGCAGCTGGGACAGGGCTCAGCCCCAGCATTTT. This codes for CASSWDRAQPQHF.

This chain uses TRBV2 with TRBJ1-2; TRBD1 agrees at 9 bases. CDR1 is SNHLY, CDR2 FYNNEI, per germline. V shed 6 bases and J 2 bases; nucleotides not matched to a gene: 7. CDR3 length equals 15 residues. The CDR3 here is CASSGTGQGNYGYTF. CDR3 nucleotide sequence: TGTGCCAGCAGCGGCACCGGACAGGGGAACTATGGCTACACCTTC.

V gene TRBV10-3 combines with J gene TRBJ1-5; D remains ambiguous. CDR3 size: 16 residues. Trimming removed 0 bases at V and 6 bases at J, with 15 bases between. Germline V lookup: CDR1 ENHRY, CDR2 SYGVKD. CDR3 sequence: CAISESIGARSQPQHF. The CDR3, as DNA: TGTGCCATCAGTGAGTCGATAGGAGCTAGGTCTCAGCCCCAGCATTTT.

The V call is TRBV5-1, the J call TRBJ2-3; TRBD2 matches 10 bases. The CDR3 covers 17 residues. Germline assignment: CDR1 SGHRS and CDR2 YFSETQ. V shed 3 bases and J 2 bases; nucleotides not matched to a gene: 9. CDR3 coding DNA: TGCGCCAGCAGCTACGGATCCAGCGGGAGGGCCACAGATACGCAGTATTTT. Translated: CASSYGSSGRATDTQYF.

This clone has a handful of counts. This CDR3 is CASKAGAGELFF. The DNA of the CDR3 is TGTGCCAGCAAAGCAGGGGCCGGGGAGCTGTTTTTT. This chain links TRBV2 with TRBJ2-2; perhaps TRBD1 as D (6 bases). The CDR3 loop spans 12 amino acids. Germline V gene data show CDR1 as SNHLY and CDR2 as FYNNEI. The ends were cut back, 7 bases at V and 6 bases at J, with 9 bases in the middle. Drawing the rest from reference TRBV2 and TRBJ2-2, the complete variable domain is EPEVTQTPSHQVTQMGQEVILRCVPISNHLYFYWYRQILGQKVEFLVSFYNNEISEKSEIFDDQFSVERPDGSNFTLKIRSTKLEDSAMYFCASKAGAGELFFGEGSRLTVL.

V gene TRBV30 combines with J gene TRBJ1-1, with D uncertain. This CDR3 is 13 amino acids long. V shed 5 bases and J shed 0 bases, with 10 bases lying between them. Germline loops: CDR1 GTSNPN, CDR2 SVGIG (reference sequence). CDR3: CAWRQRMNTEAFF. The DNA for the CDR3 is TGTGCCTGGCGCCAGCGTATGAACACTGAAGCTTTCTTT.

This clone was detected only a few times. This rearrangement joins TRBV6-1 to TRBJ2-7; 7 bases match TRBD1. There are 13 residues in the CDR3. Germline V lookup: CDR1 MNHNS, CDR2 SASEGT. The ends lost 10 bases at V and 3 bases at J; junction bases unmatched: 9. The CDR3: CATRGQLLYEQYF. The CDR3, as DNA: TGTGCCACCAGGGGACAGTTACTCTACGAGCAGTACTTC.

The chain couples TRBV25-1 to TRBJ1-2; D is ambiguous. The CDR3 has 12 residues. Trimming shortened V by 0 bases and J by 8 bases, and 7 bases separated the two germline ends. Germline V gene data show CDR1 as MGHDK and CDR2 as SYGVNS. The CDR3 nucleotides are TGTGCCAGCAGTGAATATAGAGGGGGCTACACCTTC. This sequence encodes CASSEYRGGYTF.

This clone was counted a few times. V gene TRBV5-1 combines with J gene TRBJ2-7; the match to TRBD2 covers 9 bases. The CDR3 consists of 17 residues. The germline V gene encodes CDR1 SGHRS and CDR2 YFSETQ. The J segment lost 2 bases and the V segment lost 4 bases, leaving 13 bases of the junction unmatched. The CDR3 DNA follows: TGCGCCAGCAGCGGACTTGCGGGGGGGATCCTCGCCTACGAGCAGTACTTC. This gives the protein CASSGLAGGILAYEQYF.

The genes are TRBV6-1 and TRBJ2-7, with a possible D match to TRBD1 (5 bases). Germline CDR1 is MNHNS and CDR2 is SASEGT. The CDR3 is made up of 13 amino acids. V lost 0 bases to trimming and J lost 10 bases, with 13 bases between them. This chain's CDR3 is CASSEAFRVGQYF. The CDR3 region has the DNA TGTGCCAGCAGTGAAGCATTCAGGGTGGGACAGTACTTC.

V usage is TRBV5-1 and J usage is TRBJ2-2; D is uncertain. Trimming shortened V by 0 bases and J by 2 bases, and 5 bases separated the two germline ends. Germline values: CDR1 SGHRS, CDR2 YFSETQ. The CDR3 loop spans 14 amino acids. CDR3 coding DNA: TGCGCCAGCAGCTTGGCCAGAAACACCGGGGAGCTGTTTTTT. This translates into CASSLARNTGELFF. Full variable domain (missing parts from reference TRBV5-1 and TRBJ2-2): KAGVTQTPRYLIKTRGQQVTLSCSPISGHRSVSWYQQTPGQGLQFLFEYFSETQRNKGNFPGRFSGRQFSNSRSEMNVSTLELGDSALYLCASSLARNTGELFFGEGSRLTVL.

This clone occurred a few times. DNA for the CDR3: TGTGCCAGCTCACCCCAACAGACAGTCTCTGGGGCCAACGTCCTGACTTTC. This codes for CASSPQQTVSGANVLTF. This chain connects TRBV18 to TRBJ2-6, with D tentatively TRBD1 (5 bases). The CDR3 has 17 amino acids. Germline V gives CDR1 KGHSH, CDR2 LQKENI. The V and J ends lost 3 bases and 0 bases respectively, with 12 bases between them.

Ten or more counts support this clone. The V call is TRBV29-1, the J call TRBJ2-3; possible D gene TRBD2, 6 bases. With 7 bases removed from V and 6 bases from J, the gap between germline ends came to 17 bases. Germline CDR1 and CDR2: SQVTM and ANQGSEA. The CDR3 has 13 amino acids. This chain's CDR3 is CSAVKAGLDTQYF. The CDR3 region has the DNA TGCAGCGCCGTCAAAGCGGGTCTCGATACGCAGTATTTT.

This clone showed up just a few times. This chain joins TRBV30 and TRBJ1-3; D not resolved. The CDR3 spans 13 residues. V shed 4 bases and J shed 0 bases, with 7 bases lying between them. Germline CDR1 reads GTSNPN; CDR2 reads SVGIG (reference sequence). Here the CDR3 reads CAWNPFSGNTIYF. DNA of the CDR3: TGTGCCTGGAATCCGTTCTCTGGAAACACCATATATTTT.

The chain couples TRBV5-1 to TRBJ2-2; D is undetermined. The CDR3 consists of 13 residues. With 4 bases removed from V and 7 bases from J, the gap between germline ends came to 11 bases. From germline, CDR1 is SGHRS and CDR2 YFSETQ. CDR3 DNA sequence: TGCGCCAGCAGCAGCTCTCTCGGCGGGGAGCTGTTTTTT. Translated: CASSSSLGGELFF.